This T cell receptor (beta chain) emerged from a study of shared clonotypes between healthy human individuals. The CDR3 loop spans 15 amino acids. V lost 5 bases, J lost 9 bases, and 16 bases stayed unmatched. Germline V CDR1 and CDR2: MGHRA, YSYEKL. Some clones are missing from TCRdb's copy, which holds only in-frame ones; the method was immunoSEQ multiplex PCR. This sample yields under 2,000,000 clones, of which about 95% are seen a single time; around 1.2% belongs to the top ten. CD8 cells regarded as naive lacked CD45RO, were positively chosen for CCR7, and omitted terminally differentiated effector memory CD45RA+ cells.

The chain recombines TRBV4-1 with TRBJ2-7; 7 nucleotides line up with TRBD2. This sequence originates from a man aged 18 to 35 in good health. Sequencing was done on a sample of naive CD8+ T cells sorted from blood. CDR3 in DNA: TGCGCCAGCAGCGTTGAGGGCGGGGGAGCCTCGGGGCAGTACTTC. Translating it yields CASSVEGGGASGQYF.